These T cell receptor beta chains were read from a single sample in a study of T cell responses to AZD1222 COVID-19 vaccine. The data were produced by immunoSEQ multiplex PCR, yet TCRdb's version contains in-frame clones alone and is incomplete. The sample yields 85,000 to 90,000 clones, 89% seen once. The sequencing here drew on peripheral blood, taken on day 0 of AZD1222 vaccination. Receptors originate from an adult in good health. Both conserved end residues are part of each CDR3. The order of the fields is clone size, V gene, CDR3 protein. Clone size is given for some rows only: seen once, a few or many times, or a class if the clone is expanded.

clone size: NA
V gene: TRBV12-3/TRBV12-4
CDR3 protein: CASSLGLGEKLFF

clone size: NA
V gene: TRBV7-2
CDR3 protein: CASSIRTSGLGTDTQYF

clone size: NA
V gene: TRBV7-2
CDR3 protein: CASSPWYVAVTEAFF

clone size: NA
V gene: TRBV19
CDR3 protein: CASKSGPDYEQYF

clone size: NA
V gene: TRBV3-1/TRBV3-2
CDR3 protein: CASSRSPNPSYTF

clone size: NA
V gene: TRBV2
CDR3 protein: CASRAEHYEQYF

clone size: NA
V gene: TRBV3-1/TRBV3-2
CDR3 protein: CASSQDQANTEAFF

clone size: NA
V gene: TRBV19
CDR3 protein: CASSQGGTGLTNYGYTF

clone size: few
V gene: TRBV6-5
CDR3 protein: CASSYAGGYSYEQYF

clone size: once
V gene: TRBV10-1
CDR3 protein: CASSETGDYGYTF

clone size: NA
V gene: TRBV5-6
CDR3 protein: CASSLFGETASGPDTQYF

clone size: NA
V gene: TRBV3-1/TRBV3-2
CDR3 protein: CASSEAGGGNIQYF

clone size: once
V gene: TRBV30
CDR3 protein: CAWTDRQGYQPQHF

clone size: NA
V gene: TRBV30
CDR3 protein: CAWSSQGQQPQHF

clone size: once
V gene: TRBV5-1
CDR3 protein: CASSLGQSNTGELFF

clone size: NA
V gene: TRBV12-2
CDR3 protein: CASRLSGEAFF

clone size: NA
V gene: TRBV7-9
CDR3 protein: CASSSTAQGQPNSPLHF

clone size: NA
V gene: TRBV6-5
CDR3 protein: CASSQGGQPQHF

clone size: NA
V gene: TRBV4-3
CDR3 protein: CASSEAGTSGSYEQYF

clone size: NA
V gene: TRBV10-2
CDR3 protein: CASRSDFAYTGELFF

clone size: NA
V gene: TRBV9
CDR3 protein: CASSPRGGGPPYEQYF

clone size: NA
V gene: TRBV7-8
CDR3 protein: CASSPPGKTQYF